The present entry profiles one T cell receptor beta chain with its context. Its cognate antigen has yet to be identified. No per-base quality is available; no much larger clone lies one base away. Trimmed from V: 5 bases; trimmed from J: 8 bases; junction bases lacking a gene match: 8. According to the germline V gene (reference sequence), CDR1 reads DFQATT and CDR2 reads SNEGSKA. The CDR3 sequence holds 14 residues, the cysteine and phenylalanine included. Kept here is only the CDR3 DNA, which spans 42 bases and is read in frame from base 1. The source of the sample is a study of CD8 T cells in ankylosing spondylitis listed by TCRdb under 2017. Regarding the complete study: To find TCR variants linked to disease, the study profiled T cell receptor beta repertoires in ankylosing spondylitis patients and healthy donors. The full study cohort comprised approximately 23 ankylosing spondylitis patients and roughly 100 healthy donors. Samples of peripheral blood were taken, and for ankylosing spondylitis patients, synovial fluid was collected as well.

Overall study outcomes, separate from this receptor: Some TCR beta motif variants had previously been reported in synovial fluid and blood of reactive arthritis patients, which suggested common disease-initiation mechanisms. A TCR beta motif made up of under ten highly homologous amino acid variants appeared to be characteristic of blood from ankylosing spondylitis patients. Significant enrichment of the disease-linked clones was reported in matched synovial fluid samples from ankylosing spondylitis patients. In peripheral blood, the disease-linked clones were found at relatively low frequencies and had a CD8+ phenotype.

This sample was sequenced with an Illumina HiSeq 2500. Quantitative 5'-RACE with molecular barcodes was the method used to prepare the TCR beta libraries. Turning to the authors' computational methods: To identify disease-linked TCR variants, a new computational method was used, one built on a probabilistic model of VDJ rearrangement. TCRdb's own reprocessing of the public reads used fastp at Q25 and MiXCR and kept productive beta chains. Entries that share a CDR3 protein sequence are merged under the most common genes and DNA. The V and J calls here are based on TCRdb, not the publication. In all, the sample holds 200,000 or so distinct CDR3 sequences, and about an eighth of those were seen once. 11% of the sample rests with the top ten.

Sequenced material: blood, either unsorted or a sorted T cell fraction (not recorded which). The chain couples TRBV20-1 to TRBJ2-2, with 10 bases matching TRBD2. This TCR was sampled from a female donor with ankylosing spondylitis or in good health (not recorded which). The nucleotide sequence reads TGCAGTGCTGCCGGGACTAGCGCGCAAGGGGAGCTGTTTTTT. Translated, this is CSAAGTSAQGELFF.